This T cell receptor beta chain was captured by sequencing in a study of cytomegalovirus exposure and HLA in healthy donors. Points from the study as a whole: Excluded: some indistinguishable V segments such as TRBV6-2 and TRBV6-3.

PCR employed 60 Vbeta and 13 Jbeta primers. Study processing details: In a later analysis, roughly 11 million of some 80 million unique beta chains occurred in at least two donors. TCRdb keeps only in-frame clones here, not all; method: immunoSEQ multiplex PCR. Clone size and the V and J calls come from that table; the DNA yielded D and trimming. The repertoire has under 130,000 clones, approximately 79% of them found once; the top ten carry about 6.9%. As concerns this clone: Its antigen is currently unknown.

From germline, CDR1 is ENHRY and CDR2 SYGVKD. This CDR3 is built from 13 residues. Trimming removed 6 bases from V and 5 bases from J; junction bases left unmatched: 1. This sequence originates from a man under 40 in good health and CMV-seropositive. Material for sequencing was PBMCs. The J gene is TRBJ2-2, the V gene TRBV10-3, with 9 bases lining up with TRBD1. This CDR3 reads CAISGQGTGELFF. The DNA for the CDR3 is TGTGCCATCAGCGGACAGGGGACCGGGGAGCTGTTTTTT.